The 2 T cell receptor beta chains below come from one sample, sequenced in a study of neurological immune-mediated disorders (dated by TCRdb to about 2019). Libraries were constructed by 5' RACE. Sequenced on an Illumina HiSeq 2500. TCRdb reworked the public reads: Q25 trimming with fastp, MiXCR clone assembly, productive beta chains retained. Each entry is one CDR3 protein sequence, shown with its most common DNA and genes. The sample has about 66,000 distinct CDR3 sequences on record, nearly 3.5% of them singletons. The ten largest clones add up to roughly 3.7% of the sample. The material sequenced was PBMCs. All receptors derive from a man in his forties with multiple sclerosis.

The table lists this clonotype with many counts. The CDR3 sequence is CASSPRSGNHEQFF. The CDR3 DNA reads as TGTGCCAGCAGCCCCCGTAGCGGGAACCATGAGCAGTTCTTC. V gene TRBV9 combines with J gene TRBJ2-1; 8 nucleotides line up with TRBD2. This CDR3 region has 14 residues. V lost 4 bases and J lost 8; bases outside the gene matches: 8. In germline, CDR1 is SGDLS, CDR2 YYNGEE.

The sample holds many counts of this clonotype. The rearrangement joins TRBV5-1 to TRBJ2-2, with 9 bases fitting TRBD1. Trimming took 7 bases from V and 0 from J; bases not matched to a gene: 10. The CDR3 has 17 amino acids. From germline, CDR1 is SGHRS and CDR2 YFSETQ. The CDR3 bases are TGCGCCAGCGCCCCCCCGGGACAGGGCTCGAACACCGGGGAGCTGTTTTTT. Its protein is CASAPPGQGSNTGELFF.